This TCR beta chain was documented in a study of blood T cell repertoires in COVID-19. Overall study: From T cells, B-cell-depleted T cells, or PBMCs came the material, which was cDNA or gDNA.

Researchers sorted participants into cohorts using their self-reported clinical history. Here immunoSEQ multiplex PCR was the method, and the copy in TCRdb shows in-frame clones only, minus some. Here the sample spans 250,000 to 300,000 clones, approximately 90% being singletons. CDR1 is SQVTM, CDR2 ANQGSEA, per germline. Trimming took 7 bases from V and 1 from J, leaving 15 bases between them. The CDR3 has 14 residues. Sequenced input: PBMCs or T cells enriched from blood (not recorded which). This clonotype was obtained from a woman in her thirties or forties with acute COVID-19. The chain has TRBV29-1 and TRBJ2-3; D unresolved. CDR3 amino acids: CSGRLASGTDTQYF. The CDR3 DNA is TGCAGCGGTCGACTGGCCTCTGGCACAGATACGCAGTATTTT.